Sequencing of this T cell receptor beta chain was carried out in a study of T cell responses to AZD1222 COVID-19 vaccine. The wider study: Some second doses came at about 4 weeks and others at about 12 weeks; these were pooled. Study-level results: Spike-specific TCR repertoires showed rising breadth and depth after two AZD1222 doses.

TCRdb keeps only in-frame clones here, not all; method: immunoSEQ multiplex PCR. The sample shows 100,000 to 130,000 clones, around nine tenths of them seen only once. Points on this clone: Its antigen is currently unknown.

The receptor's source is an adult in good health. This specimen consisted of peripheral blood, obtained on day 0 of AZD1222 vaccination.

The CDR3 nucleotides read TGTGCCAGCAGCTTAAATCGGGGAGAGACCCAGTACTTC. Its translation is CASSLNRGETQYF. This chain links TRBV7-3 with TRBJ2-5, with D perhaps TRBD2 (5 bases). This CDR3 contains 13 residues. V was shortened by 1 base and J by 4 bases, with 7 bases between the two germline ends. The germline gives CDR1 SGHTA, CDR2 FQGTGA.